This entry lists 2 T cell receptor beta chains sequenced from one sample in a study of breast tumors, draining lymph nodes, adjacent tissues. In TCRdb, the multiplex PCR reads were re-called with MiXCR into one record per CDR3 protein. The sample lists roughly 15,000 distinct CDR3 sequences; around half were seen once. The sequencing input was tumor-adjacent breast tissue. The receptor source for this set is a female donor with breast cancer. Some clones in this sample may be carry-over from other donors' samples.

This sequence joins TRBV3-1 and TRBJ2-7; 8 bases are a match to TRBD2. Germline-derived CDR1 and CDR2 are LGHDT and YNNKEL (reference sequence). V was clipped by 4 bases and J by 7 bases; unmatched bases: 12. The CDR3 consists of 15 residues. The CDR3 DNA reads as TGTGCCAGCAGCCCGCGGACCAGCGGGAGCCGAGAGCAGTACTTC. This codes for CASSPRTSGSREQYF.

This clonotype was seen just once. The chain couples TRBV20-1 to TRBJ2-1; possibly TRBD2 for D (6 bases). Trimming shortened V by 3 bases and J by 7 bases, and 10 bases separated the two germline ends. This CDR3 comprises 12 residues. Germline V gene data show CDR1 as DFQATT and CDR2 as SNEGSKA (reference sequence). CDR3 in amino acids: CSASGGKNEQFF. CDR3 DNA sequence: TGCAGTGCTAGTGGAGGGAAAAATGAGCAGTTCTTC.